Listed below are T cell receptor beta chains from one sample, sequenced in a study of blood T cells in healthy people across ages. TCRdb re-called the 5' RACE reads through MiXCR, storing one row per CDR3 protein. This repertoire shows approximately 850,000 distinct CDR3 sequences, 40% to 50% found once; its top ten account for 15% to 25%. Sequencing was carried out using blood. These receptors all come from a man aged 55-75 years in good health. The CDR3 runs from the conserved cysteine through the conserved F or W.

V: TRBV6-6; CDR3: CASSLTGMDNNEQYF
V: TRBV7-9; CDR3: CASSLTPGTDTQYF
V: TRBV18; CDR3: CASSEPGAYNEQFF
V: TRBV27; CDR3: CASSRGGTGISEQYF
V: TRBV7-8; CDR3: CASSLALKSSYNSPLHF
V: TRBV30; CDR3: CAWAVGGGYTF
V: TRBV28; CDR3: CASSALNKNIQYF
V: TRBV20-1; CDR3: CSASFGVGREDTQYF
V: TRBV5-1; CDR3: CASSFRISGTGTYEQYF
V: TRBV7-2; CDR3: CASSGQGVGSHEQYF
V: TRBV27; CDR3: CASSSPRGEQYF
V: TRBV7-9; CDR3: CASSWGLAGMYNEQFF
V: TRBV5-1; CDR3: CASSVSDPRENIQYF
V: TRBV30; CDR3: CARDYGLGGTQYF
V: TRBV7-9; CDR3: CASSPLLGGPQETQYF
V: TRBV20-1; CDR3: CSAKGQGATYEQYF
V: TRBV27; CDR3: CASSLLSGGSGGRDTQYF
V: TRBV30; CDR3: CAWSVRVGGFRMNTEAFF
V: TRBV29-1; CDR3: CSVAAGTGNQETQYF
V: TRBV20-1; CDR3: CSAREAWTGTSGGNEQFF
V: TRBV20-1; CDR3: CSASGTGGTDTQYF
V: TRBV3-1; CDR3: CASSPVGDPYNEQFF